Listed here is a single T cell receptor (beta chain). Method: immunoSEQ multiplex PCR; TCRdb's copy keeps in-frame clones and lacks some. The sample lists about 150,000 clones; approximately 83% were seen once. The sample is drawn from a study of blood T cell repertoires in COVID-19. In germline, CDR1 is WNHNN, CDR2 SYGVQD (reference sequence). Trimming took off 11 bases at V and 9 bases at J, with 19 bases between the two ends. The CDR3 runs 13 residues. This chain joins TRBV10-1 and TRBJ1-4; D is uncertain. This receptor was obtained from a woman aged 55-75 years with COVID-19, enrolled during active disease. Input material: peripheral blood. CDR3 region: CALKSGAPQKLFF. The CDR3 region has the DNA TGCGCCCTTAAATCCGGAGCACCACAAAAACTGTTTTTT.